These 27 T cell receptor beta chains share one sample of origin, sequenced in a study of blood T cell repertoires in COVID-19. TCRdb's copy holds only in-frame clones and misses some; the assay was immunoSEQ multiplex PCR. The repertoire holds just under 55,000 clones, with about nine tenths as singletons. Sample: peripheral blood. These receptors were obtained from a middle-aged woman with active COVID-19.

J is TRBJ1-6 and V is TRBV5-1; 7 bases line up with TRBD1. In germline, CDR1 is SGHRS, CDR2 YFSETQ. The J segment lost 6 bases and the V segment lost 4 bases, leaving 7 bases of the junction unmatched. The CDR3 is 15 residues long. CDR3 in amino acids: CASSLGQASNSPLHF. CDR3 nucleotides: TGCGCCAGCAGCCTTGGACAGGCGAGTAATTCACCCCTCCACTTT. Looking up the rest from reference TRBV5-1 and TRBJ1-6 gives the full variable domain: KAGVTQTPRYLIKTRGQQVTLSCSPISGHRSVSWYQQTPGQGLQFLFEYFSETQRNKGNFPGRFSGRQFSNSRSEMNVSTLELGDSALYLCASSLGQASNSPLHFGNGTRLTVT.

J is TRBJ1-3 and V is TRBV18, with 8 nucleotides matching TRBD1. Germline CDR1 reads KGHSH; CDR2 reads LQKENI. This CDR3 is 18 amino acids long. The ends lost 3 bases at V and 9 bases at J; junction bases unmatched: 19. The CDR3, as DNA: TGTGCCAGCTCACCTCGATCCTACCGGACAGGGAAAATTGGCACCATATATTTT. This codes for CASSPRSYRTGKIGTIYF.

This chain connects TRBV5-1 to TRBJ2-5; D perhaps matches TRBD1 (7 bases). This CDR3 has 18 amino acids. The V and J ends lost 0 bases and 5 bases respectively, with 23 bases between them. From germline, CDR1 is SGHRS and CDR2 YFSETQ. The CDR3 DNA sequence: TGCGCCAGCAGCTTGGCCGGCCGGACGACAGGGAGGTCGGAGACCCAGTACTTC. Its translation: CASSLAGRTTGRSETQYF.

This clone appeared a single time. The V gene is TRBV7-9, the J gene TRBJ1-5, with D tentatively TRBD1 (5 bases). The CDR3 has 15 residues. Germline V gene data show CDR1 as SEHNR and CDR2 as FQNEAQ (reference sequence). Trimming took 3 bases from V and 7 from J, leaving 16 bases between them. The DNA of the CDR3 is TGTGCCAGCAGCTTTGACAGTGTCGTTCACCAGCCCCAGCATTTT. It translates to CASSFDSVVHQPQHF.

This clone was seen only once. The V call is TRBV6-4, the J call TRBJ2-1; 11 bases map to TRBD2. The CDR3 is made up of 16 amino acids. Trimming at V came to 8 bases and at J to 7 bases, leaving 13 bases not matched to a gene. Germline V lookup: CDR1 MRHNA, CDR2 SNTAGT. This CDR3 reads CASEFVAGGHENEQFF. DNA for the CDR3: TGTGCCAGCGAGTTCGTAGCGGGGGGGCATGAGAATGAGCAGTTCTTC.

The gene calls are TRBV6-5 and TRBJ1-1; D is perhaps TRBD1 (6 bases). The V end lost 6 bases, the J end lost 7 bases, and 21 bases lay between the germline ends. The CDR3 has 15 residues. Per the germline V gene, CDR1 is MNHEY and CDR2 is SVGAGI. The CDR3 DNA reads TGTGCCAGCAGCCTTACAGGGTCGGGTGGAGGTGAAGCTTTCTTT. It translates to CASSLTGSGGGEAFF.

The chain recombines TRBV6-2 or TRBV6-3 with TRBJ2-5; TRBD2 matches at 10 bases. Germline loops: CDR1 MNHEY, CDR2 SVGEGT. The ends lost 2 bases at V and 2 bases at J; junction bases unmatched: 8. This CDR3 comprises 17 residues. CDR3 coding DNA: TGTGCCAGCAGTTACCCCAGCGGGGGGGGCAGTCAAGAGACCCAGTACTTC. This codes for CASSYPSGGGSQETQYF.

This clone appeared a single time. The rearrangement joins TRBV11-3 to TRBJ1-1, with no clear D. The germline V gene encodes CDR1 SGHNT and CDR2 YENEEA. The CDR3 extends over 15 amino acids. Trimming shortened V by 6 bases and J by 1 base, and 15 bases separated the two germline ends. The CDR3 here is CASSPRDTWNTEAFF. DNA for the CDR3: TGTGCCAGCAGTCCCCGAGACACTTGGAACACTGAAGCTTTCTTT.

This chain uses TRBV2 with TRBJ2-1; D not certain. V was cut by 4 bases and J by 5 bases, with 6 bases left in between. The germline V gene has CDR1 SNHLY and CDR2 FYNNEI. The CDR3 totals 12 residues. Here the CDR3 DNA reads TGTGCCAGCAGTGCCGCGAACAATGAGCAGTTCTTC. Its protein product is CASSAANNEQFF.

The chain combines TRBV30 with TRBJ1-5, with D possibly matching TRBD1 (6 bases). There are 12 residues in the CDR3. Germline CDR1 reads GTSNPN; CDR2 reads SVGIG (reference sequence). Trimming took 4 bases from V and 4 from J, leaving 8 bases between them. The CDR3 here is CAWNTGNQPQHF. CDR3 coding DNA: TGTGCCTGGAATACAGGGAATCAGCCCCAGCATTTT. Full variable domain (remainder filled in from reference TRBV30 and TRBJ1-5): SQTIHQWPATLVQPVGSPLSLECTVEGTSNPNLYWYRQAAGRGLQLLFYSVGIGQISSEVPQNLSASRPQDRQFILSSKKLLLSDSGFYLCAWNTGNQPQHFGDGTRLSIL.

The chain uses TRBV5-1 and TRBJ2-5, with TRBD1 matching over 7 bases. V dropped 2 bases and J dropped 5; count of bases not matched to a gene: 3. The CDR3 contains 13 residues. CDR1 and CDR2 (germline): SGHRS, YFSETQ. This CDR3 reads CASSLQGFETQYF. The CDR3 DNA follows: TGCGCCAGCAGCTTACAGGGGTTTGAGACCCAGTACTTC.

V and J are TRBV2 and TRBJ1-6; TRBD1 agrees at 7 bases. The CDR3 is 13 amino acids. Germline loops: CDR1 SNHLY, CDR2 FYNNEI. Unmatched junction bases numbered 2, after V lost 5 bases and J lost 7 bases. CDR3 sequence: CASSRDRNSPLHF. The DNA for the CDR3 is TGTGCCAGCAGTCGGGACAGAAATTCACCCCTCCACTTT.

CDR3 nucleotide sequence: TGTGCCAGCAGCTTGGGAAGGGGAGGGGGGTCTGACTACGAGCAGTACTTC. This gives the protein CASSLGRGGGSDYEQYF. The genes are TRBV5-4 and TRBJ2-7; a weak D match, TRBD2 (7 bases). Trimming took 0 bases from V and 3 from J, leaving 19 bases between them. This CDR3 region has 17 residues. Germline CDR1 reads SGHNT; CDR2 reads YYREEE (reference sequence).

The chain uses TRBV7-9 and TRBJ1-2; D is unresolved. The CDR3 sequence is 12 residues long. CDR1 and CDR2 from the germline V gene are SEHNR and FQNEAQ (reference sequence). Trimming cost V 1 base and J 8 bases, with 8 bases left between them. CDR3 sequence: CASSLDVTGYTF. The CDR3 DNA reads TGTGCCAGCAGCTTAGATGTCACAGGCTACACCTTC.

V is TRBV18 and J is TRBJ1-2; 7 bases line up with TRBD1. Germline values: CDR1 KGHSH, CDR2 LQKENI. Trimming took 4 bases from V and 0 from J; bases not matched to a gene: 11. The length of the CDR3 is 17 residues. The CDR3 DNA reads TGTGCCAGCTCACAGCAAGGTGGTGGACAGGCTAACTATGGCTACACCTTC. The encoded protein is CASSQQGGGQANYGYTF. Variable domain in full (rest from reference TRBV18 and TRBJ1-2): NAGVMQNPRHLVRRRGQEARLRCSPMKGHSHVYWYRQLPEEGLKFMVYLQKENIIDESGMPKERFSAEFPKEGPSILRIQQVVRGDSAAYFCASSQQGGGQANYGYTFGSGTRLTVV.

The chain carries TRBV27 and TRBJ1-5, with D maybe TRBD1 (5 bases). V was shortened by 7 bases and J by 2 bases, with 12 bases between the two germline ends. The CDR3 runs 14 residues. CDR1 MNHEY and CDR2 SMNVEV come from the germline V gene (reference sequence). The CDR3 here is CASTETDGNQPQHF. CDR3 nucleotides: TGTGCCAGCACCGAGACAGATGGCAATCAGCCCCAGCATTTT.

This clone showed up just a few times. The V gene is TRBV6-6, the J gene TRBJ2-3; 12 bases line up with TRBD2. The CDR3 is 16 amino acids. Losses at the gene ends were 5 bases for V and 0 bases for J; bases not matched to a gene: 3. Germline-derived CDR1 and CDR2 are MNHNY and SVGAGI (reference sequence). The CDR3 nucleotides read TGTGCCAGCAGTCGACTAGCGGGGGATAGCACAGATACGCAGTATTTT. This encodes CASSRLAGDSTDTQYF.

V is TRBV18 and J is TRBJ2-7, with D tentatively TRBD2 (6 bases). CDR1 and CDR2 (germline): KGHSH, LQKENI. This CDR3 spans 14 amino acids. With 2 bases removed from V and 4 bases from J, the gap between germline ends came to 12 bases. The CDR3, as DNA: TGTGCCAGCTCACCAATCCGGGAGAAATACGAGCAGTACTTC. Encoded protein: CASSPIREKYEQYF. The full variable domain, in which reference TRBV18 and TRBJ2-7 provide the parts outside the CDR3, is NAGVMQNPRHLVRRRGQEARLRCSPMKGHSHVYWYRQLPEEGLKFMVYLQKENIIDESGMPKERFSAEFPKEGPSILRIQQVVRGDSAAYFCASSPIREKYEQYFGPGTRLTVT.

CDR3 DNA: TGCGCCAGCAGCTTGGGCAACAGGGGAAATTCACCCCTCCACTTT. Protein product: CASSLGNRGNSPLHF. The chain employs TRBV5-1 and TRBJ1-6, with 7 positions matching TRBD1. V lost 0 bases, J lost 7 bases, and 4 bases stayed unmatched. The CDR3 contains 15 residues. Per germline, CDR1 SGHRS and CDR2 YFSETQ. The complete variable domain, with remaining parts taken from reference TRBV5-1 and TRBJ1-6, reads KAGVTQTPRYLIKTRGQQVTLSCSPISGHRSVSWYQQTPGQGLQFLFEYFSETQRNKGNFPGRFSGRQFSNSRSEMNVSTLELGDSALYLCASSLGNRGNSPLHFGNGTRLTVT.

The chain couples TRBV5-1 to TRBJ2-7; the match to TRBD2 covers 11 bases. V shed 2 bases and J 0 bases; nucleotides not matched to a gene: 10. The CDR3 runs to 18 residues. Germline CDR1 SGHRS, CDR2 YFSETQ. The CDR3 is CASSLPASGGPYSYEQYF. CDR3 nucleotide sequence: TGCGCCAGCAGCTTACCGGCTAGCGGGGGGCCTTACTCCTACGAGCAGTACTTC.

The chain carries TRBV7-2 and TRBJ2-1; perhaps D is TRBD1 or TRBD2 (5 bases each). This CDR3 region has 15 residues. With 7 bases removed from V and 5 bases from J, the gap between germline ends came to 18 bases. Germline CDR1 SGHTA, CDR2 FQGNSA. The chain's CDR3 is CASTLAKTQDNEQFF. The DNA of the CDR3 is TGTGCCAGCACCCTAGCCAAGACACAGGACAATGAGCAGTTCTTC.

This chain uses TRBV11-2 with TRBJ2-6; 10 bases map to TRBD2. The CDR3 sequence is 19 residues long. From germline, CDR1 is SGHAT and CDR2 FQNNGV. V gave up 5 bases and J gave up 0 bases; unmatched junction bases: 10. CDR3 nucleotide sequence: TGTGCCAGCAGCACCCCACTAGCGGGGACGGACTCTGGGGCCAACGTCCTGACTTTC. This codes for CASSTPLAGTDSGANVLTF.

The gene calls are TRBV7-9 and TRBJ2-7; 9 nucleotides match TRBD1. J gave up 5 bases and V 5 bases, and 7 bases lay outside the gene matches. The germline CDR1 and CDR2 sequences are SEHNR and FQNEAQ (reference sequence). This CDR3 is built from 14 residues. The CDR3 nucleotides read TGTGCCAGCAGCAATTGGGACAGGGTCAACGAGCAGTACTTC. This translates into CASSNWDRVNEQYF.

This CDR3 is CASSPRSGDSQETQYF. CDR3 sequence (DNA): TGTGCCAGCAGCCCCCGGTCGGGGGACTCCCAAGAGACCCAGTACTTC. The chain has TRBV7-9 and TRBJ2-5, with TRBD2 as a possible D gene (6 bases). Germline assignment: CDR1 SEHNR and CDR2 FQNEAQ (reference sequence). The CDR3 consists of 16 residues. Trimming removed 5 bases at V and 1 base at J, with 17 bases between.

The genes are TRBV19 and TRBJ2-5; D may be TRBD2 (6 bases). The germline V and J ends were trimmed by 6 bases and 4 bases, with 12 bases remaining between them. There are 13 residues in the CDR3. Germline V CDR1 and CDR2: LNHDA, SQIVND (reference sequence). In DNA, the CDR3 is TGTGCCAGTAGATCGTCCGGGGGAGAGACCCAGTACTTC. It translates to CASRSSGGETQYF.

This rearrangement joins TRBV5-5 to TRBJ2-3; 7 bases are a match to TRBD2. This CDR3 spans 15 amino acids. With V trimmed by 4 bases and J by 2 bases, 7 bases remained unmatched. Germline-derived CDR1 and CDR2 are SGHKS and YYEKEE (reference sequence). The CDR3 reads CASSPLGTTTDTQYF. CDR3 nucleotide sequence: TGTGCCAGCAGCCCATTAGGGACTACCACAGATACGCAGTATTTT.

This chain joins TRBV30 and TRBJ1-2, with D perhaps TRBD1 (5 bases). Germline V gene data show CDR1 as GTSNPN and CDR2 as SVGIG (reference sequence). CDR3 length: 14 amino acids. V shed 2 bases and J shed 2 bases, with 12 bases lying between them. CDR3 amino acids: CAWSPGRRNYGYTF. The CDR3 DNA sequence: TGTGCCTGGAGTCCAGGGCGACGCAACTATGGCTACACCTTC.